The 17 T cell receptor beta chains below come from one sample, sequenced in a study of siplizumab effects on memory and regulatory T cells. Clones were read by immunoSEQ multiplex PCR, and TCRdb kept only the in-frame ones, dropping some. The repertoire holds approximately 94,000 clones, 94% seen once, with over 1% in the top ten. Sequenced input: non-Treg CD4+ T cells sorted from blood. Receptors originate from a human donor in good health.

This chain links TRBV7-8 with TRBJ2-7; 10 bases line up with TRBD2. The V gene's germline CDR1 is SGHVS and CDR2 FQNEAQ. J was trimmed by 6 bases and V by 1 base; bases with no gene match: 3. The CDR3 spans 14 residues. For the CDR3, the DNA is TGTGCCAGCAGCTTAGAACTAGCGGGATCCGAGCAGTACTTC. Encoded protein: CASSLELAGSEQYF.

With regard to this clone: The junction and the germline gene differ at one end; a read error may be behind it. This chain links TRBV7-8 with TRBJ2-1; TRBD1 matches at 8 bases. This CDR3 is 16 amino acids long. Germline lookup yields CDR1 SGHVS and CDR2 FQNEAQ. CDR3 bases: TGTGCCAGCAGCGTAGCCGGGACAGGCACGACGAATGAGCAGTTCTTC. It encodes CASSVAGTGTTNEQFF.

This chain joins TRBV7-3 and TRBJ2-3; 8 bases agree with TRBD2. CDR1 and CDR2 (germline): SGHTA, FQGTGA. CDR3 length: 16 residues. The J segment lost 3 bases and the V segment lost 5 bases, leaving 10 bases of the junction unmatched. CDR3 nucleotide sequence: TGTGCCAGCAGCCTACTTAGCGGGATAGGGACAGATACGCAGTATTTT. As protein: CASSLLSGIGTDTQYF.

The chain combines TRBV30 with TRBJ1-5; D is unresolved. Trimming took 4 bases from V and 1 from J, leaving 11 bases between them. CDR3 length equals 14 residues. CDR1 and CDR2 (germline): GTSNPN, SVGIG (reference sequence). In DNA, the CDR3 is TGTGCCTGGACCGTAGCGGGGAGCAATCAGCCCCAGCATTTT. Protein sequence: CAWTVAGSNQPQHF.

The CDR3 DNA reads TGTGCCAGCAGCTTAGCGGGAGGTAACGGAGGCTACACCTTC. This gives the protein CASSLAGGNGGYTF. The chain couples TRBV7-9 to TRBJ1-2; D remains ambiguous. There are 14 residues in the CDR3. Trimming removed 0 bases from V and 8 bases from J, with 13 bases in between. Looked up from germline, CDR1 is SEHNR and CDR2 is FQNEAQ (reference sequence).

The chain carries TRBV11-3 and TRBJ2-1; the D gene is possibly TRBD2 (6 bases). V was cut by 1 base and J by 1 base, with 17 bases left in between. This CDR3 contains 18 residues. In germline, CDR1 is SGHNT, CDR2 YENEEA. The CDR3 bases are TGTGCCAGCAGCTTAGGGGGTAGCGGTAGGAGTTCCTACAATGAGCAGTTCTTC. It encodes CASSLGGSGRSSYNEQFF.

This sequence joins TRBV19 and TRBJ2-5; D perhaps matches TRBD1 (6 bases). The V end lost 3 bases, the J end lost 5 bases, and 16 bases lay between the germline ends. Germline CDR1 is LNHDA and CDR2 is SQIVND (reference sequence). CDR3 length: 15 amino acids. CDR3 region: CASSINREGWETQYF. The DNA for the CDR3 is TGTGCCAGTAGTATCAACAGGGAAGGATGGGAGACCCAGTACTTC. Using reference TRBV19 and TRBJ2-5 for the parts outside the CDR3, the full variable domain is DGGITQSPKYLFRKEGQNVTLSCEQNLNHDAMYWYRQDPGQGLRLIYYSQIVNDFQKGDIAEGYSVSREKKESFPLTVTSAQKNPTAFYLCASSINREGWETQYFGPGTRLLVL.

The chain links TRBV28 to TRBJ2-5; D is unclear. The CDR3 is 11 amino acids. Germline loops: CDR1 MDHEN, CDR2 SYDVKM. Deletions cut 6 bases from V and 10 bases from J, with 12 bases between. In DNA form, the CDR3 reads TGTGCCAGCAGCATAAACGGTATCCAGTACTTC. Residues: CASSINGIQYF.

This rearrangement joins TRBV5-1 to TRBJ2-5, with 10 bases identical to TRBD2. Looked up from germline, CDR1 is SGHRS and CDR2 is YFSETQ. With V trimmed by 0 bases and J by 5 bases, 10 bases remained unmatched. The CDR3 spans 17 residues. CDR3 in amino acids: CASSLALAGTSAETQYF. Written as DNA, the CDR3 is TGCGCCAGCAGCTTGGCCCTCGCCGGGACTAGCGCCGAGACCCAGTACTTC. Drawing the rest from reference TRBV5-1 and TRBJ2-5, the complete variable domain is KAGVTQTPRYLIKTRGQQVTLSCSPISGHRSVSWYQQTPGQGLQFLFEYFSETQRNKGNFPGRFSGRQFSNSRSEMNVSTLELGDSALYLCASSLALAGTSAETQYFGPGTRLLVL.

The J gene is TRBJ1-2, the V gene TRBV19; D is ambiguous. The CDR3 has 15 amino acids. The germline CDR1 and CDR2 sequences are LNHDA and SQIVND (reference sequence). Trimming shortened V by 2 bases and J by 1 base, and 11 bases separated the two germline ends. CDR3 DNA: TGTGCCAGTAGTATAATTTACAGCGGTAACTATGGCTACACCTTC. The encoded protein is CASSIIYSGNYGYTF.

The chain uses TRBV6-5 and TRBJ1-5; no firm D call. Germline V lookup: CDR1 MNHEY, CDR2 SVGAGI. The V and J ends lost 2 bases and 4 bases respectively, with 3 bases between them. The CDR3 is made up of 12 amino acids. The CDR3 sequence is CASSYKNQPQHF. The DNA of the CDR3 is TGTGCCAGCAGTTACAAGAATCAGCCCCAGCATTTT.

V gene TRBV14 combines with J gene TRBJ2-2; tentative D call: TRBD1 (6 bases). Germline V lookup: CDR1 SGHDN, CDR2 FVKESK. V shed 1 base and J shed 6 bases, with 9 bases lying between them. The CDR3 runs to 14 residues. The CDR3 spells CASSQAGAAGELFF. The CDR3 DNA is TGTGCCAGCAGCCAAGCAGGGGCGGCCGGGGAGCTGTTTTTT.

The chain couples TRBV9 to TRBJ1-4, with D hard to call. Germline CDR1 is SGDLS and CDR2 is YYNGEE. The CDR3 is 16 residues long. The V end was cut by 3 bases, the J end by 2 bases, with 14 bases between. CDR3 region: CASSASPGRTNEKLFF. The CDR3 DNA is TGTGCCAGCAGCGCCTCTCCTGGTCGGACTAATGAAAAACTGTTTTTT.

The V call is TRBV7-6, the J call TRBJ2-2, with D tentatively TRBD2 (6 bases). The CDR3 spans 14 residues. Germline V CDR1 and CDR2: SGHVS, FNYEAQ. V gave up 5 bases and J gave up 3 bases, with 10 bases separating them. The CDR3 sequence: CASSRGTDTGELFF. CDR3 coding DNA: TGTGCCAGCAGCCGAGGGACTGACACCGGGGAGCTGTTTTTT.

The rearrangement uses TRBV4-1 and TRBJ1-2, with D possibly being TRBD1 (6 bases). Between the trimmed V and J ends, which lost 3 bases and 8 bases, there was a span of 16 bases. In germline, CDR1 is MGHRA, CDR2 YSYEKL. The CDR3 length is 14 residues. The CDR3 loop reads CASSHATPDRGYTF. CDR3 coding DNA: TGCGCCAGCAGCCATGCTACCCCCGACAGGGGCTACACCTTC.

The chain employs TRBV19 and TRBJ1-1; 7 bases line up with TRBD1. This CDR3 is built from 14 residues. Germline-derived CDR1 and CDR2 are LNHDA and SQIVND (reference sequence). J lost 0 bases, V lost 6 bases, and 4 bases had no gene match. The CDR3 sequence is CASSRGQLNTEAFF. The CDR3 nucleotides read TGTGCCAGTAGCAGGGGACAGCTGAACACTGAAGCTTTCTTT.

The chain combines TRBV29-1 with TRBJ2-2; D gene ambiguous. V lost 6 bases and J lost 1, with 9 bases in between. The CDR3 sequence is 13 residues long. Per germline, CDR1 SQVTM and CDR2 ANQGSEA. The CDR3 sequence is CSVTRRNTGELFF. The CDR3, as DNA: TGCAGCGTGACTCGACGGAACACCGGGGAGCTGTTTTTT.